This T cell receptor beta chain was sequenced for a study of cytomegalovirus exposure and HLA in healthy donors. Study at large: A previous analysis identified about 110 million unique TCR beta sequences derived from 180 million or so T cells.

The germline CDR1 and CDR2 sequences are SNHLY and FYNNEI. V was pared by 8 bases and J by 3 bases, with 16 bases of the junction left unmatched. The CDR3 is made up of 18 amino acids. The PCR was carried out with 60 Vbeta primers and 13 Jbeta primers. Using immunoSEQ multiplex PCR, the repertoire was profiled, and TCRdb retains in-frame clones only, with some absent. The data contain over 75,000 clones, around 79% of them seen just once; the ten biggest clones take up about 6.4%. The receptor comes from a female donor in good health and CMV-seronegative. The rearrangement links TRBV2 to TRBJ2-7; 13 positions agree with TRBD2. Specimen: PBMCs. The CDR3 is CASSEVGLAGVGGYEQYF. The CDR3 DNA reads as TGTGCCAGCTCTGAGGTTGGACTAGCGGGAGTGGGGGGCTACGAGCAGTACTTC.